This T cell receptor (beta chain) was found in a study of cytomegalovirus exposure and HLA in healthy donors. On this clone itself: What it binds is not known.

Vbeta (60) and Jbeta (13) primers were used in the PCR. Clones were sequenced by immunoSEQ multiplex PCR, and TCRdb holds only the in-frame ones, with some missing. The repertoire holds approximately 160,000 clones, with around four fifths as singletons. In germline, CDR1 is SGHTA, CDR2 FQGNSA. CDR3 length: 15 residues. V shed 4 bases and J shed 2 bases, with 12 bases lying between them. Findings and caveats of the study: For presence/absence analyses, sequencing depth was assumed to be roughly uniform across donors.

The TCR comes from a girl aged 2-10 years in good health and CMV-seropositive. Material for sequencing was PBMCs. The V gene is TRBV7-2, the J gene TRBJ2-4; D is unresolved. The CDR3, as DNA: TGTGCCAGCAGCTCCTTCGATGAGTCCAAAAACATTCAGTACTTC. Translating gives CASSSFDESKNIQYF.